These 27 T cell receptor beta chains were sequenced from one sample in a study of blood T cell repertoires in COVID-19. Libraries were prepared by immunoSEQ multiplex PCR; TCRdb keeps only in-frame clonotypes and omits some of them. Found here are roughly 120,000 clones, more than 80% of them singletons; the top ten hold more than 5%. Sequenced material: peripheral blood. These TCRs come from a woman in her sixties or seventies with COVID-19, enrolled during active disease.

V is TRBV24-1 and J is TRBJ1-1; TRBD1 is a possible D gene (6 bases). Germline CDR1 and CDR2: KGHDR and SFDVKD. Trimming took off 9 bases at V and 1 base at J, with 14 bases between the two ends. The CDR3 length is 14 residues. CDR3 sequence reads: CATRGAGGNTEAFF. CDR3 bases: TGTGCCACCCGGGGGGCCGGAGGGAACACTGAAGCTTTCTTT.

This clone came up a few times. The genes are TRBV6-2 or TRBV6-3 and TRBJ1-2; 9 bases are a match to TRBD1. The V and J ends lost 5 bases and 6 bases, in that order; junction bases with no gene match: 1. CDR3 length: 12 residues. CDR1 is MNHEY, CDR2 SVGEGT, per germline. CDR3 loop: CASSRTGDGYTF. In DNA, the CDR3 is TGTGCCAGCAGTCGGACAGGGGATGGCTACACCTTC.

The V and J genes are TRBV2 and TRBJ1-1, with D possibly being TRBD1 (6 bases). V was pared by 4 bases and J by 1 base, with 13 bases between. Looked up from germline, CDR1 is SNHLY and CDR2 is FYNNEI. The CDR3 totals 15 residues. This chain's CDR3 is CASSVGRGGNTEAFF. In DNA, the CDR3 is TGTGCCAGCAGTGTAGGCAGGGGTGGGAACACTGAAGCTTTCTTT.

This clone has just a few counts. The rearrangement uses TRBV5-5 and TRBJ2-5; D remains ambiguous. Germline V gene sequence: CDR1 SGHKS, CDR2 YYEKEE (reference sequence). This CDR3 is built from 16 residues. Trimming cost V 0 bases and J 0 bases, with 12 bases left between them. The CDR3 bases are TGTGCCAGCAGCTTGGCCAAGGCAGCGTACCAAGAGACCCAGTACTTC. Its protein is CASSLAKAAYQETQYF.

The CDR3 loop reads CASSFAGGAPDNEQFF. As DNA, the CDR3 is TGCGCCAGCAGCTTCGCGGGGGGCGCCCCGGACAATGAGCAGTTCTTC. V is TRBV5-1 and J is TRBJ2-1; the match to TRBD2 covers 8 bases. This CDR3 contains 16 residues. Germline CDR1 is SGHRS and CDR2 is YFSETQ. J gave up 5 bases and V 2 bases, and 9 bases lay outside the gene matches.

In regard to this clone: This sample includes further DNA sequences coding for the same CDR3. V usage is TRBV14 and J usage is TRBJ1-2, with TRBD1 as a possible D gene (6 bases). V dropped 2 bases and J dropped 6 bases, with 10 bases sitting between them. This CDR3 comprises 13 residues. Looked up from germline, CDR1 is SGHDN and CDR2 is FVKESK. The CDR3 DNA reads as TGTGCCAGCAGCCAAAGGCAGGGGAATGGCTACACCTTC. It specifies CASSQRQGNGYTF.

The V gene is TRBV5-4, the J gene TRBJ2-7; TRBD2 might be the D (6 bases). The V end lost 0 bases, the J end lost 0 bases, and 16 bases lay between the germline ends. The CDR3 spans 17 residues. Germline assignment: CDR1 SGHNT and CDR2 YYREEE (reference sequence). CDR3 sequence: CASSLGRAGWSSYEQYF. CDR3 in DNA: TGTGCCAGCAGCTTGGGACGGGCGGGGTGGAGCTCCTACGAGCAGTACTTC.

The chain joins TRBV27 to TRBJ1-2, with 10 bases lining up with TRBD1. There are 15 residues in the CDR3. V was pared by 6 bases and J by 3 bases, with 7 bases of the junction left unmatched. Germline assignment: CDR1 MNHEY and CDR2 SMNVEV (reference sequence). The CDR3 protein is CASSPRTGGYYGYTF. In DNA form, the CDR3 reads TGTGCCAGCAGCCCTCGGACAGGGGGGTACTATGGCTACACCTTC.

CDR3 loop: CASSIDAGTGAAYEQYF. The CDR3 DNA reads TGTGCCAGTAGTATAGATGCCGGGACAGGGGCAGCCTACGAGCAGTACTTC. V and J are TRBV19 and TRBJ2-7; 10 bases are a match to TRBD1. The J segment lost 2 bases and the V segment lost 0 bases, leaving 7 bases of the junction unmatched. The CDR3 consists of 17 residues. Germline CDR1 reads LNHDA; CDR2 reads SQIVND (reference sequence).

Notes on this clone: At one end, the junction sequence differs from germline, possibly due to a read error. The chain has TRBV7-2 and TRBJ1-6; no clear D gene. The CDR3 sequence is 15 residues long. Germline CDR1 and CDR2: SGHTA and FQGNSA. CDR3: CASSLGPGYSSPLHF. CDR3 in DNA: TGTGCCAGCAGCTTAGGTCCGGGTTATAGTTCACCCCTCCACTTT.

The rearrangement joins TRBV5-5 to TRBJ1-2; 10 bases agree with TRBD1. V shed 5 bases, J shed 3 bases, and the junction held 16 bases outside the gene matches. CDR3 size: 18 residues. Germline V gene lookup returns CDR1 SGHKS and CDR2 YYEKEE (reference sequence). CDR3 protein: CASSESGTGEERDYGYTF. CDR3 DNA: TGTGCCAGCAGTGAATCCGGGACAGGGGAAGAACGTGACTATGGCTACACCTTC.

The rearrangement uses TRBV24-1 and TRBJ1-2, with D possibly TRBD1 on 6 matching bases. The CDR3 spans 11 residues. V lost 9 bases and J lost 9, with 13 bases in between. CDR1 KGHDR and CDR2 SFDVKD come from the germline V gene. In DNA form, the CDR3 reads TGTGCCACCGAGTACAGGGCCCGCTACACCTTC. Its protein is CATEYRARYTF.

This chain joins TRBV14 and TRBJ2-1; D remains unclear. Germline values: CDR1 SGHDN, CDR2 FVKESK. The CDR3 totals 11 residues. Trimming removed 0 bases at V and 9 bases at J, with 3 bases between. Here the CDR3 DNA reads TGTGCCAGCAGCCAAGATCTTGAGCAGTTCTTC. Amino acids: CASSQDLEQFF.

The CDR3 sequence: CAWLGRGHGNSPLHF. CDR3 nucleotide sequence: TGTGCCTGGCTGGGCAGGGGGCATGGTAATTCACCCCTCCACTTT. This chain links TRBV30 with TRBJ1-6, with 8 bases lining up with TRBD1. V shed 5 bases, J shed 6 bases, and the junction held 9 bases outside the gene matches. Germline V gives CDR1 GTSNPN, CDR2 SVGIG (reference sequence). This CDR3 region has 15 residues.

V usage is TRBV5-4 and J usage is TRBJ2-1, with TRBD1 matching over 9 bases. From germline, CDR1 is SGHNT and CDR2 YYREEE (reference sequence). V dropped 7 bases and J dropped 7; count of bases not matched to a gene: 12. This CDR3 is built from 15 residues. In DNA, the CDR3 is TGTGCCAGCCAACAAAACAGGGGGCATGATAATGAGCAGTTCTTC. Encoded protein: CASQQNRGHDNEQFF.

In nucleotides, the CDR3 is TGTGCCAGTAGTATGAGGGGGACTAATGAAAAACTGTTTTTT. Encoded protein: CASSMRGTNEKLFF. The chain employs TRBV19 and TRBJ1-4; tentatively, D is TRBD1 (6 bases). This CDR3 region has 14 residues. V lost 3 bases and J lost 2, with 7 bases in between. Germline assignment: CDR1 LNHDA and CDR2 SQIVND (reference sequence).

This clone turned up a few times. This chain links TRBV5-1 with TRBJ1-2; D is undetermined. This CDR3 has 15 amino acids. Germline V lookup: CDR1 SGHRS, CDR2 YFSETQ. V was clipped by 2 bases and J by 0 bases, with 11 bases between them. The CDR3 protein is CASSFREPPNYGYTF. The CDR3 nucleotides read TGCGCCAGCAGCTTTAGGGAGCCTCCTAACTATGGCTACACCTTC.

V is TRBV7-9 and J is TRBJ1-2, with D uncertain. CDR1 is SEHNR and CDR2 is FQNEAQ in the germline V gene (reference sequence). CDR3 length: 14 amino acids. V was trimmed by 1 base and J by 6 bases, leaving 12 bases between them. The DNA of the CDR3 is TGTGCCAGCAGCTTAGGCCCGGGTCTTCATGGCTACACCTTC. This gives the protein CASSLGPGLHGYTF.

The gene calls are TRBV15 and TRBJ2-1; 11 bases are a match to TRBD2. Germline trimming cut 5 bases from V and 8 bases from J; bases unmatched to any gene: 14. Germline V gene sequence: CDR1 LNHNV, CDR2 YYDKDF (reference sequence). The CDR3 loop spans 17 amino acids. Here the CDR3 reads CATSGQTSGGPIYEQFF. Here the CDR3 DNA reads TGTGCCACCAGCGGACAAACTAGCGGGGGTCCCATTTATGAGCAGTTCTTC.

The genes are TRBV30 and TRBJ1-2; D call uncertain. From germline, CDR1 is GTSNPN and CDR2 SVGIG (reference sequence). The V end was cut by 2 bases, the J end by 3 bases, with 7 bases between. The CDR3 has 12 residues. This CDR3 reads CAWSREYYGYTF. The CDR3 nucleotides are TGTGCCTGGAGTCGGGAATACTATGGCTACACCTTC.

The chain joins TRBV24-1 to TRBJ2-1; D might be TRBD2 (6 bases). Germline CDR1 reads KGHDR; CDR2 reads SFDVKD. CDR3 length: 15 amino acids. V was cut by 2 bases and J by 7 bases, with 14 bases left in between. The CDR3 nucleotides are TGTGCCACCAGTGATTCCTCCGGGGGACGGAATGAGCAGTTCTTC. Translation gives CATSDSSGGRNEQFF.

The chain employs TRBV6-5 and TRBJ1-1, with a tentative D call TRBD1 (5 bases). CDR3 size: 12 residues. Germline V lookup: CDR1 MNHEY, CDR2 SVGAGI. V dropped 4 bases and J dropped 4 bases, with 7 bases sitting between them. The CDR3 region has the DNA TGTGCCAGCAGTTTCCAGGGCACTGAAGCTTTCTTT. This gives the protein CASSFQGTEAFF.

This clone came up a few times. CDR3 amino acids: CASSFEGGAFNQPQHF. For the CDR3, the DNA is TGTGCCAGCAGTTTTGAAGGGGGCGCCTTTAATCAGCCCCAGCATTTT. V is TRBV28 and J is TRBJ1-5; 7 bases are shared with TRBD1. After removal of 3 bases from V and 4 bases from J, the junction contained 9 bases not matched to a gene. Germline loops: CDR1 MDHEN, CDR2 SYDVKM. The CDR3 extends over 16 amino acids.

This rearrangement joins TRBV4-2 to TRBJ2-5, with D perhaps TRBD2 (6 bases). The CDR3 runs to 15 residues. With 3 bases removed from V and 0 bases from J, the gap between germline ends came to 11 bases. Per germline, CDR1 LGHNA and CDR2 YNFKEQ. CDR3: CASSHNRDYQETQYF. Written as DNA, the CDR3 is TGTGCCAGCAGCCATAACCGGGACTACCAAGAGACCCAGTACTTC.

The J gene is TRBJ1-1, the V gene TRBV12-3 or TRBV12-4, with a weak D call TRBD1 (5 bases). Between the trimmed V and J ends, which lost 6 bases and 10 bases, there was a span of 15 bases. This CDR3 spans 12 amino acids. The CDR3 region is CASRLGGVGAFF. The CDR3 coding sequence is TGTGCCAGCAGATTGGGAGGGGTCGGAGCTTTCTTT.

This CDR3 is CASSPPDRGRETQYF. CDR3 bases: TGTGCCAGCAGCCCCCCGGACAGGGGCCGGGAGACCCAGTACTTC. The chain employs TRBV5-4 and TRBJ2-5; TRBD1 matches at 9 bases. The germline V gene encodes CDR1 SGHNT and CDR2 YYREEE (reference sequence). This CDR3 contains 15 residues. Losses at the gene ends were 4 bases for V and 5 bases for J; bases not matched to a gene: 9.

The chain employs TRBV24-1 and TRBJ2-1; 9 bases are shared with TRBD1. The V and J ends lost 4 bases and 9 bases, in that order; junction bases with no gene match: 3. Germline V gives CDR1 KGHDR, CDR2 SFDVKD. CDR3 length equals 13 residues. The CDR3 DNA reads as TGTGCCACCAGTGAGGACAGGGGAAGTGAGCAGTTCTTC. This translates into CATSEDRGSEQFF.